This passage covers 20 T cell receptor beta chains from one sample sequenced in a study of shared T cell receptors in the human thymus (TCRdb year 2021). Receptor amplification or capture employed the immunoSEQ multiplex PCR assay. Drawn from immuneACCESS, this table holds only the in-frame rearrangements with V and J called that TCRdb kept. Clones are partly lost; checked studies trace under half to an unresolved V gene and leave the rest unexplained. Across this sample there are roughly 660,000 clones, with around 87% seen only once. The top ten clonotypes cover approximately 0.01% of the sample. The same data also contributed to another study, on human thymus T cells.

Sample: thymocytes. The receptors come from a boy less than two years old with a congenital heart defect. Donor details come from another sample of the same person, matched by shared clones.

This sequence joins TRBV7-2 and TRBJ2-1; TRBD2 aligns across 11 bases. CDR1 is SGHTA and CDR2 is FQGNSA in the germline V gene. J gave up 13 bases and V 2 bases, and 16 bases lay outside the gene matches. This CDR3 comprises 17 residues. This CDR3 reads CASSLLAASGRPRPQFF. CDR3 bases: TGTGCCAGCAGCTTATTGGCGGCTAGCGGGAGGCCCCGGCCCCAGTTCTTC.

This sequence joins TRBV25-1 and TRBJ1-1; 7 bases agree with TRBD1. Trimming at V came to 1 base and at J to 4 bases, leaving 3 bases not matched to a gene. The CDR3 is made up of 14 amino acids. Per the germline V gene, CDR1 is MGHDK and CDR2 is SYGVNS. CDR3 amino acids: CASSEWPGGTEAFF. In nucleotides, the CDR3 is TGTGCCAGCAGTGAATGGCCAGGGGGCACTGAAGCTTTCTTT.

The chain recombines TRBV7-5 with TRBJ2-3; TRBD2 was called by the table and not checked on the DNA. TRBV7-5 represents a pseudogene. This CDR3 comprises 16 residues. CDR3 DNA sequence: TGTGTCAGAAGCTTAGATTTAGCAATTATCCCAGATACGCAGTATTTT. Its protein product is CVRSLDLAIIPDTQYF.

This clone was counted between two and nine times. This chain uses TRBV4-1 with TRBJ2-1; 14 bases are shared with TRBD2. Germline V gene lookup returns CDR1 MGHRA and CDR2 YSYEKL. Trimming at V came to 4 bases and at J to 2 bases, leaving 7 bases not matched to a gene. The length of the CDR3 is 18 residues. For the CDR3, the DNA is TGCGCCAGCAGCCCCGGGACTAGCGGGAGTAAAACCTACAATGAGCAGTTCTTC. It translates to CASSPGTSGSKTYNEQFF.

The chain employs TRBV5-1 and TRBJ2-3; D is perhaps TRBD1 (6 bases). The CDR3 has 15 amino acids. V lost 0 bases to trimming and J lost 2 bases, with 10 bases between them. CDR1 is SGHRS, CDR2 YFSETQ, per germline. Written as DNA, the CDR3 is TGCGCCAGCAGCTTGGAGGGGACAAACACAGATACGCAGTATTTT. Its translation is CASSLEGTNTDTQYF.

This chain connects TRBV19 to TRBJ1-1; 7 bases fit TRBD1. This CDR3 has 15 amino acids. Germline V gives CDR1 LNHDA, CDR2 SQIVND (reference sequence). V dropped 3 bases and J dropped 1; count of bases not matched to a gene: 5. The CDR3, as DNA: TGTGCCAGTAGTATTGGGACAGTTTCGAACACTGAAGCTTTCTTT. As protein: CASSIGTVSNTEAFF.

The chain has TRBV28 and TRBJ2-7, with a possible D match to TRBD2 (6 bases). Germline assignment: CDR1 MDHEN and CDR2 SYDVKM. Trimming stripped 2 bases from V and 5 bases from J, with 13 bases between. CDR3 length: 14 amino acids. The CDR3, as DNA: TGTGCCAGCAGTTTACGTGACTGGAGGGACGAGCAGTACTTC. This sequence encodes CASSLRDWRDEQYF.

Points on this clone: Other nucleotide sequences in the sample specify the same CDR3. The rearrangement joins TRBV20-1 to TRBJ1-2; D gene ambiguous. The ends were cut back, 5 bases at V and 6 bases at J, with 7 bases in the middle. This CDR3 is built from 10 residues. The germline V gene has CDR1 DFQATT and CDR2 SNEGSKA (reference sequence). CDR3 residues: CSARVDGYTF. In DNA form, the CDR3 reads TGCAGTGCTCGGGTGGATGGCTACACCTTC.

The CDR3 loop reads CASRNDNYEQYF. The CDR3 region has the DNA TGTGCCAGCAGGAACGACAATTACGAGCAGTACTTC. V usage is TRBV25-1 and J usage is TRBJ2-7; no clear D gene. The CDR3 length is 12 residues. Germline V gives CDR1 MGHDK, CDR2 SYGVNS. The V gene lost 6 bases and the J gene lost 4 bases, with 10 bases spanning the gap.

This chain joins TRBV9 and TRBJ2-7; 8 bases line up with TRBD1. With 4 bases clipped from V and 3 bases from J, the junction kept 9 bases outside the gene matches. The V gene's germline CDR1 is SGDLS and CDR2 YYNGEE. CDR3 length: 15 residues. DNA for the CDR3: TGTGCCAGCAGCCAGAGGGACAGGCCCTTCTACGAGCAGTACTTC. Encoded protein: CASSQRDRPFYEQYF.

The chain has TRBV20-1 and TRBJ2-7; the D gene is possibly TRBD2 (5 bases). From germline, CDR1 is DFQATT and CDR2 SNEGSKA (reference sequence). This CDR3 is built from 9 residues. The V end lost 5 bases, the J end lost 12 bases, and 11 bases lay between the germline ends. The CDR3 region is CSAPGMRYF. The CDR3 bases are TGCAGTGCTCCGGGGATGAGGTACTTC.

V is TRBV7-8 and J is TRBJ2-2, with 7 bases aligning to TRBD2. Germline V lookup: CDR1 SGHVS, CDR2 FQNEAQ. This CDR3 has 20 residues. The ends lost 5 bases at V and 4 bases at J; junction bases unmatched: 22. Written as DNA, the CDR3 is TGTGCCAGCAGCCCCCCAGGCCAACAACCTAGCGGTCCACTCACCGGGGAGCTGTTTTTT. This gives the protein CASSPPGQQPSGPLTGELFF.

The CDR3 nucleotides read TGTGCCAGCAGCGACCCGGGACAGGGCCTCAATGAAAAACTGTTTTTT. This codes for CASSDPGQGLNEKLFF. V is TRBV9 and J is TRBJ1-4, with 9 bases matching TRBD1. J was trimmed by 5 bases and V by 3 bases; bases with no gene match: 8. This CDR3 has 16 residues. In germline, CDR1 is SGDLS, CDR2 YYNGEE.

CDR3 sequence (DNA): TGCGCCAGCAGCCAAGCTCGGGGGCGGGAGGGCCGCACAGATACGCAGTATTTT. Amino acids: CASSQARGREGRTDTQYF. The rearrangement links TRBV4-3 to TRBJ2-3; 9 bases agree with TRBD2. V lost 1 base and J lost 1; bases outside the gene matches: 9. The CDR3 has 18 amino acids. Germline CDR1 is LGHNA and CDR2 is YSLEER.

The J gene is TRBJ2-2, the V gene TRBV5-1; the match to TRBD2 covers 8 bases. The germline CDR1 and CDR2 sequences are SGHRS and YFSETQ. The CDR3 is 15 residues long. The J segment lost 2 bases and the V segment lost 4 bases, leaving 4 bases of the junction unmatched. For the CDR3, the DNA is TGCGCCAGCAGCCGGGAGGGTAATAACACCGGGGAGCTGTTTTTT. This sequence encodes CASSREGNNTGELFF.

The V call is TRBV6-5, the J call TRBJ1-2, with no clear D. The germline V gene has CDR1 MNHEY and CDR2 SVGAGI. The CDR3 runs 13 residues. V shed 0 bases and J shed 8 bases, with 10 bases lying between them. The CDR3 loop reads CASSYSRPRGYTF. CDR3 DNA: TGTGCCAGCAGTTACTCTAGACCGAGGGGCTACACCTTC.

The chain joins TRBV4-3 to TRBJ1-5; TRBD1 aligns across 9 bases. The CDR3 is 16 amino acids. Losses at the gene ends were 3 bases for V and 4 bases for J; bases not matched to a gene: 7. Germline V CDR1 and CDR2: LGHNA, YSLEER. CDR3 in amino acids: CASSQHLQGANQPQHF. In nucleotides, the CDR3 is TGCGCCAGCAGCCAGCACTTACAGGGGGCGAATCAGCCCCAGCATTTT.

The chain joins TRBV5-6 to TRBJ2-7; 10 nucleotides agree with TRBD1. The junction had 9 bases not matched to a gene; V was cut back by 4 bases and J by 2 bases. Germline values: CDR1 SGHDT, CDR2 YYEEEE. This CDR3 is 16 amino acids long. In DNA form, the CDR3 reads TGTGCCAGCAGCACAAAGACAGGGGGCAACCCCTACGAGCAGTACTTC. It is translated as CASSTKTGGNPYEQYF.

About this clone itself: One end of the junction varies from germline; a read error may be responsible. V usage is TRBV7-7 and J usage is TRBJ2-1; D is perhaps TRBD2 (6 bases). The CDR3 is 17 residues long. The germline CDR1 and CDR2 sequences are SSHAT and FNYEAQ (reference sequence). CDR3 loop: CASSFSRRRADYNEQFF. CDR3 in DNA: TGTGCTAGCAGCTTCTCACGCAGGAGGGCCGACTACAATGAGCAGTTCTTC.

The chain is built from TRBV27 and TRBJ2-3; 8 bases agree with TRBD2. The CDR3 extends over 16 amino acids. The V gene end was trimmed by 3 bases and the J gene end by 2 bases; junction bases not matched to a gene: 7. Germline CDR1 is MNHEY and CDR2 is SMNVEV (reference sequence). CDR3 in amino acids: CASSFTQTSATDTQYF. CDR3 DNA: TGTGCCAGCAGTTTTACCCAGACTAGCGCCACAGATACGCAGTATTTT.